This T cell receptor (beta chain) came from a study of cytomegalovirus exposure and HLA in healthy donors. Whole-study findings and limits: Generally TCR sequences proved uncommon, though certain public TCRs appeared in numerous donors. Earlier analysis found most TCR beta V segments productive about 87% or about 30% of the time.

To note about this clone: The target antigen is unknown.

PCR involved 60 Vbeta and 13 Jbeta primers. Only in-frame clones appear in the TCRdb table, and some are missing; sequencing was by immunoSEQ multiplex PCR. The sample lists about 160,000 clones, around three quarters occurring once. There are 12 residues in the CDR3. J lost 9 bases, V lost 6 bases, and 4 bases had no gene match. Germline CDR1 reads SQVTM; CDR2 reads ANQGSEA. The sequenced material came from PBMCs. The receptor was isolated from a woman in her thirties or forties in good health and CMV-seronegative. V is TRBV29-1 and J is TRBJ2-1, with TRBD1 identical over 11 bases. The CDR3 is CSVGQGAPEQFF. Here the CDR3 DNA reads TGCAGCGTCGGACAGGGGGCGCCTGAGCAGTTCTTC.